A single sample gave rise to the 17 T cell receptor beta chains below, sequenced in a study of Ad26.COV2.S vaccination and SARS-CoV-2 variants (dated by TCRdb to about 2021). Receptors were amplified or captured by the immunoSEQ multiplex PCR assay. TCRdb took over this immuneACCESS table, retaining in-frame rearrangements with V and J assigned. Such tables are incomplete; in checked studies, under half of the missing clones stem from an unresolved V gene, and the remainder is unexplained. This sample has about 350,000 clones in its table, and around nine tenths of those were observed once. The ten largest make up approximately 4.5% of the sample. This specimen's treatment or condition label, per the study, means: roughly 20 received Ad26.COV2.S at low or high dose, single or two shots; several received placebo; per-sample allocation not given. Repertoires of vaccine and placebo recipients were sequenced from samples collected on day 63 after the first injection.

The sequencing used peripheral blood, collected in a trial of Ad26.COV2.S vaccine versus placebo. The receptors derive from a person between 18 and 65 years old who received the Ad26.COV2.S COVID-19 vaccine or a placebo.

The chain uses TRBV5-6 and TRBJ2-1, with D perhaps matching TRBD2 (6 bases). The CDR3 covers 16 residues. The germline gives CDR1 SGHDT, CDR2 YYEEEE. V lost 0 bases and J 8 bases, leaving 18 bases between the germline ends. Here the CDR3 reads CASSLGATGVRDEQFF. The CDR3 DNA sequence: TGTGCCAGCAGCTTGGGAGCTACGGGGGTTAGGGATGAGCAGTTCTTC.

The V gene is TRBV7-2, the J gene TRBJ2-7, with TRBD1 matching over 12 bases. The germline CDR1 and CDR2 sequences are SGHTA and FQGNSA. This CDR3 spans 15 amino acids. The V segment lost 4 bases and the J segment 4 bases; nucleotides outside the gene matches: 5. This CDR3 reads CASSSPGQGAYEQYF. The CDR3 coding sequence is TGTGCCAGCAGCTCCCCGGGACAGGGGGCTTACGAGCAGTACTTC.

The chain recombines TRBV13 with TRBJ2-7, with a possible D match to TRBD1 (6 bases). V shed 4 bases and J shed 2 bases, with 15 bases lying between them. The germline V gene has CDR1 PRHDT and CDR2 FYEKMQ (reference sequence). The CDR3 consists of 15 residues. CDR3 sequence reads: CASSSLLTGTYEQYF. In nucleotides, the CDR3 is TGTGCCAGCAGCTCGCTTCTTACAGGGACCTACGAGCAGTACTTC.

The rearrangement uses TRBV28 and TRBJ1-3; D is uncertain. Trimming shortened V by 6 bases and J by 4 bases, and 10 bases separated the two germline ends. The CDR3 consists of 13 residues. Germline V gene data show CDR1 as MDHEN and CDR2 as SYDVKM. Here the CDR3 reads CASSPTGGNTIYF. CDR3 DNA sequence: TGTGCCAGCAGCCCTACGGGCGGAAACACCATATATTTT.

The chain carries TRBV5-1 and TRBJ2-7; D perhaps matches TRBD1 (6 bases). Trimming removed 2 bases at V and 6 bases at J, with 21 bases between. Looked up from germline, CDR1 is SGHRS and CDR2 is YFSETQ. The CDR3 runs 16 residues. Here the CDR3 reads CASSLGTTNLVPEQYF. CDR3 DNA sequence: TGCGCCAGCAGCTTAGGGACAACAAACCTAGTCCCCGAGCAGTACTTC.

This clone was seen a few times. V gene TRBV2 combines with J gene TRBJ1-5, with TRBD1 matching 9 bases. After removal of 11 bases from V and 6 bases from J, the junction contained 14 bases not matched to a gene. The CDR3 spans 15 residues. Germline lookup yields CDR1 SNHLY and CDR2 FYNNEI. The CDR3 bases are TGTGCCTCGACCAGAGGACAGGGGATGGGTCAGCCCCAGCATTTT. It specifies CASTRGQGMGQPQHF.

Of note for this clone: Other DNA sequences within the sample encode an identical CDR3. The rearrangement uses TRBV7-9 and TRBJ2-7; D gene unclear. Trimming took 0 bases from V and 1 from J, leaving 7 bases between them. The CDR3 covers 14 residues. Per the germline V gene, CDR1 is SEHNR and CDR2 is FQNEAQ (reference sequence). CDR3: CASSLAGRSYEQYF. In DNA, the CDR3 is TGTGCCAGCAGCTTAGCGGGCCGGTCCTACGAGCAGTACTTC.

The chain links TRBV27 to TRBJ2-1, with TRBD1 as a possible D gene (5 bases). The CDR3 loop spans 15 amino acids. CDR1 is MNHEY and CDR2 is SMNVEV in the germline V gene (reference sequence). V gave up 5 bases and J gave up 6 bases, with 17 bases separating them. CDR3 residues: CASSKNTRATNEQFF. DNA of the CDR3: TGTGCCAGCAGTAAGAATACCAGGGCCACCAATGAGCAGTTCTTC.

This sequence joins TRBV10-2 and TRBJ1-1, with 8 positions matching TRBD1. The CDR3 is made up of 14 amino acids. CDR1 and CDR2 from the germline V gene are WSHSY and SAAADI. The J segment lost 5 bases and the V segment lost 5 bases, leaving 7 bases of the junction unmatched. The CDR3 DNA follows: TGCGCCAGCAGTCACTCAGGGGGCAGGACTGAAGCTTTCTTT. Protein sequence: CASSHSGGRTEAFF.

J is TRBJ1-5 and V is TRBV29-1, with 7 bases matching TRBD1. This CDR3 comprises 18 residues. The J segment lost 2 bases and the V segment lost 4 bases, leaving 17 bases of the junction unmatched. CDR1 and CDR2 from the germline V gene are SQVTM and ANQGSEA. The CDR3 reads CSVVSPGGDPGGNQPQHF. CDR3 nucleotide sequence: TGCAGCGTTGTATCCCCAGGGGGGGACCCAGGCGGCAATCAGCCCCAGCATTTT.

This clone was seen only once. The J gene is TRBJ2-1, the V gene TRBV13; 9 bases are shared with TRBD2. With 4 bases clipped from V and 3 bases from J, the junction kept 7 bases outside the gene matches. This CDR3 has 16 residues. Germline loops: CDR1 PRHDT, CDR2 FYEKMQ (reference sequence). DNA of the CDR3: TGTGCCAGCAGCTCCATAGCGGGAGAATTCTACAATGAGCAGTTCTTC. Protein product: CASSSIAGEFYNEQFF.

J is TRBJ1-1 and V is TRBV7-2; 11 bases line up with TRBD1. The CDR3 has 17 residues. The V gene end was trimmed by 1 base and the J gene end by 4 bases; junction bases not matched to a gene: 8. CDR1 SGHTA and CDR2 FQGNSA come from the germline V gene. The CDR3 loop reads CASSLVGTGGGVTEAFF. CDR3 in DNA: TGTGCCAGCAGCTTAGTCGGGACAGGGGGGGGTGTCACTGAAGCTTTCTTT.

This chain links TRBV19 with TRBJ2-5, with 7 bases that match TRBD1. Germline CDR1 LNHDA, CDR2 SQIVND (reference sequence). V gave up 5 bases and J gave up 5 bases; unmatched junction bases: 17. The CDR3 covers 17 residues. CDR3 DNA sequence: TGTGCCAGTAGTGAGACAGGGCCCCCTCAGGGGCGGGAGACCCAGTACTTC. Protein: CASSETGPPQGRETQYF.

This chain joins TRBV12-3 or TRBV12-4 and TRBJ2-7; maybe TRBD2 (5 bases). Trimming pared 4 bases from V and 3 bases from J, leaving 10 bases between. The CDR3 is 13 amino acids. CDR3 residues: CASSSGINYEQYF. CDR3 in DNA: TGTGCCAGCAGTTCGGGAATTAACTACGAGCAGTACTTC.

The DNA for the CDR3 is TGTGCCAGCAGCTTTCCTGTCCAGAGTGAGCAGTTCTTC. Its protein product is CASSFPVQSEQFF. The V gene is TRBV11-2, the J gene TRBJ2-1, with D hard to call. Trimming stripped 3 bases from V and 9 bases from J, with 12 bases between. CDR3 length equals 13 residues. Per the germline V gene, CDR1 is SGHAT and CDR2 is FQNNGV. The variable domain in full, with the rest retrieved from reference TRBV11-2 and TRBJ2-1, is EAGVAQSPRYKIIEKRQSVAFWCNPISGHATLYWYQQILGQGPKLLIQFQNNGVVDDSQLPKDRFSAERLKGVDSTLKIQPAKLEDSAVYLCASSFPVQSEQFFGPGTRLTVL.

The rearrangement joins TRBV7-8 to TRBJ2-1; 7 nucleotides match TRBD1. Germline values: CDR1 SGHVS, CDR2 FQNEAQ. V dropped 0 bases and J dropped 7; count of bases not matched to a gene: 15. The CDR3 is 18 residues long. CDR3 loop: CASSLAAQGQTLRNEQFF. The CDR3 DNA sequence: TGTGCCAGCAGCTTAGCCGCACAGGGGCAGACTTTAAGGAATGAGCAGTTCTTC.

The chain has TRBV7-9 and TRBJ2-4; perhaps D is TRBD1 or TRBD2 (5 bases each). This CDR3 spans 16 amino acids. Germline V gene sequence: CDR1 SEHNR, CDR2 FQNEAQ (reference sequence). The ends were cut back, 6 bases at V and 7 bases at J, with 22 bases in the middle. The DNA of the CDR3 is TGTGCCAGCAGTCAGGGACCTATCCGGGAAGGGAACATTCAGTACTTC. The encoded protein is CASSQGPIREGNIQYF.